Each of the 24 T cell receptor beta chains below was sequenced from the same sample in a study of shared clonotypes between healthy human individuals. Measured with immunoSEQ multiplex PCR; TCRdb has only the in-frame clones, and not every one. The sample contains some 2,000,000 clones, under 97% of which appear only once. Source material: naive CD4+ T cells sorted from blood. Subset: CD45RA+ positively selected. All receptors come from a man younger than 35 in good health.

J is TRBJ2-5 and V is TRBV29-1; TRBD1 matches at 7 bases. The CDR3 covers 14 residues. The V segment lost 5 bases and the J segment 5 bases; nucleotides outside the gene matches: 11. Germline CDR1 and CDR2: SQVTM and ANQGSEA. The CDR3 DNA follows: TGCAGCGTTCAATGGACAGGTCGTATGGAGACCCAGTACTTC. Translation gives CSVQWTGRMETQYF.

The genes are TRBV7-9 and TRBJ1-4; D uncertain. The CDR3 is 15 residues long. CDR1 and CDR2 (germline): SEHNR, FQNEAQ (reference sequence). Trimming removed 1 base from V and 4 bases from J, with 10 bases in between. Here the CDR3 DNA reads TGTGCCAGCAGCTTAGTCCCGGCCGGTAATGAAAAACTGTTTTTT. Amino acids: CASSLVPAGNEKLFF. The full variable domain, in which reference TRBV7-9 and TRBJ1-4 provide the parts outside the CDR3, is DTGVSQNPRHKITKRGQNVTFRCDPISEHNRLYWYRQTLGQGPEFLTYFQNEAQLEKSRLLSDRFSAERPKGSFSTLEIQRTEQGDSAMYLCASSLVPAGNEKLFFGSGTQLSVL.

This clone was counted once. The chain couples TRBV18 to TRBJ1-2; the D is unclear. The CDR3 covers 14 residues. Germline-derived CDR1 and CDR2 are KGHSH and LQKENI. The V and J ends lost 2 bases and 2 bases respectively, with 9 bases between them. The CDR3 protein is CASSPVPDNYGYTF. Here the CDR3 DNA reads TGTGCCAGCTCACCAGTCCCAGACAACTATGGCTACACCTTC.

This clone was seen once. The chain couples TRBV25-1 to TRBJ2-7; no reliable D call. Trimming pared 2 bases from V and 4 bases from J, leaving 12 bases between. The germline V gene has CDR1 MGHDK and CDR2 SYGVNS. The CDR3 is 14 residues long. The CDR3 DNA is TGTGCCAGCAGTGAAGGTCAGGCAATTTACGAGCAGTACTTC. It translates to CASSEGQAIYEQYF.

The chain combines TRBV5-1 with TRBJ2-7; 7 nucleotides agree with TRBD1. This CDR3 is 16 amino acids long. V was pared by 4 bases and J by 2 bases, with 12 bases of the junction left unmatched. CDR1 is SGHRS and CDR2 is YFSETQ in the germline V gene. DNA of the CDR3: TGCGCCAGCAGCAGCTCCGGGACAGCGATCCCCTACGAGCAGTACTTC. It encodes CASSSSGTAIPYEQYF.

The chain employs TRBV6-1 and TRBJ2-1; 11 nucleotides match TRBD1. Germline CDR1 MNHNS, CDR2 SASEGT. The CDR3 contains 15 residues. V trimming: 5 bases; J trimming: 6 bases; junction bases outside the gene matches: 6. The CDR3 region has the DNA TGTGCCAGCAGTAGGACAGGGGGCCTACTCAATGAGCAGTTCTTC. Protein product: CASSRTGGLLNEQFF.

The DNA of the CDR3 is TGTGCCAGCATCCATCCCGGGACAGGGAGGACTGAAGCTTTCTTT. It codes for CASIHPGTGRTEAFF. This chain joins TRBV6-5 and TRBJ1-1; 9 bases fit TRBD1. V shed 7 bases, J shed 5 bases, and the junction held 11 bases outside the gene matches. The germline V gene encodes CDR1 MNHEY and CDR2 SVGAGI. The CDR3 is made up of 15 amino acids.

The chain is built from TRBV6-1 and TRBJ2-7; 7 bases are a match to TRBD2. Trimming took 7 bases from V and 2 from J; bases not matched to a gene: 2. The length of the CDR3 is 12 residues. CDR1 MNHNS and CDR2 SASEGT come from the germline V gene. This chain's CDR3 is CASTRGAYEQYF. Here the CDR3 DNA reads TGTGCCAGCACCCGGGGGGCCTACGAGCAGTACTTC.

This chain links TRBV5-1 with TRBJ2-1; D gene uncertain. CDR1 and CDR2 (germline): SGHRS, YFSETQ. The CDR3 extends over 14 amino acids. Between the trimmed V and J ends, which lost 1 base and 6 bases, there was a span of 11 bases. In DNA, the CDR3 is TGCGCCAGCAGCTTGTCAGGAAAAACCAATGAGCAGTTCTTC. Translating gives CASSLSGKTNEQFF. The complete variable domain, with remaining parts taken from reference TRBV5-1 and TRBJ2-1, reads KAGVTQTPRYLIKTRGQQVTLSCSPISGHRSVSWYQQTPGQGLQFLFEYFSETQRNKGNFPGRFSGRQFSNSRSEMNVSTLELGDSALYLCASSLSGKTNEQFFGPGTRLTVL.

This clone was counted a single time. Other DNA sequences in the sample encode the same CDR3. The chain joins TRBV19 to TRBJ2-7; 7 nucleotides line up with TRBD1. The germline V gene encodes CDR1 LNHDA and CDR2 SQIVND (reference sequence). Trimming at V came to 5 bases and at J to 3 bases, leaving 4 bases not matched to a gene. The CDR3 length is 13 residues. This chain's CDR3 is CASSPRDSYEQYF. The CDR3 DNA sequence: TGTGCCAGTAGTCCAAGGGACAGCTACGAGCAGTACTTC.

The rearrangement joins TRBV7-9 to TRBJ1-6; 8 bases are a match to TRBD1. Looked up from germline, CDR1 is SEHNR and CDR2 is FQNEAQ (reference sequence). V shed 1 base and J 4 bases; nucleotides not matched to a gene: 3. The CDR3 contains 16 residues. CDR3 sequence (DNA): TGTGCCAGCAGCTTAGGACAGGGGATTTATAATTCACCCCTCCACTTT. Residues: CASSLGQGIYNSPLHF.

The J gene is TRBJ2-1, the V gene TRBV4-1; D tentatively reads TRBD1 or TRBD2 (5 bases each). This CDR3 region has 17 residues. The germline gives CDR1 MGHRA, CDR2 YSYEKL. Between the trimmed V and J ends, which lost 3 bases and 4 bases, there was a span of 19 bases. In nucleotides, the CDR3 is TGCGCCAGCAGCCATGACCCCGGGGACGGATTATACAATGAGCAGTTCTTC. Its protein product is CASSHDPGDGLYNEQFF.

The chain combines TRBV28 with TRBJ2-1; TRBD1 might be the D (6 bases). The CDR3 is 17 amino acids. V was clipped by 1 base and J by 0 bases, with 13 bases between them. Germline V gives CDR1 MDHEN, CDR2 SYDVKM. The CDR3 DNA reads as TGTGCCAGCAGTTTATCCACGGACAGAAGCTCCTACAATGAGCAGTTCTTC. It is translated as CASSLSTDRSSYNEQFF.

V usage is TRBV7-8 and J usage is TRBJ2-7; 7 bases match TRBD1. J gave up 1 base and V 4 bases, and 7 bases lay outside the gene matches. Germline-derived CDR1 and CDR2 are SGHVS and FQNEAQ. The CDR3 runs to 15 residues. CDR3 sequence (DNA): TGTGCCAGCAGCTATCGCCGGGACAGATCCTACGAGCAGTACTTC. Protein sequence: CASSYRRDRSYEQYF.

V gene TRBV11-3 combines with J gene TRBJ2-7, with TRBD1 matching over 7 bases. The CDR3 runs to 14 residues. The germline CDR1 and CDR2 sequences are SGHNT and YENEEA. V dropped 2 bases and J dropped 2; count of bases not matched to a gene: 3. The CDR3 bases are TGTGCCAGCAGCTTACACAGGGGCACCTACGAGCAGTACTTC. It encodes CASSLHRGTYEQYF.

The chain joins TRBV11-2 to TRBJ1-2, with TRBD1 as a possible D gene (6 bases). The CDR3 spans 14 residues. V dropped 1 base and J dropped 4 bases, with 10 bases sitting between them. The germline V gene encodes CDR1 SGHAT and CDR2 FQNNGV. CDR3 nucleotides: TGTGCCAGCAGCTTAGCAGGGGCGGTCTATGGCTACACCTTC. Translating it yields CASSLAGAVYGYTF.

The CDR3 sequence is CAWSQSPNTEAFF. The DNA for the CDR3 is TGTGCCTGGAGTCAGTCCCCGAACACTGAAGCTTTCTTT. The J gene is TRBJ1-1, the V gene TRBV30; D not resolved. Germline V lookup: CDR1 GTSNPN, CDR2 SVGIG (reference sequence). V shed 2 bases and J shed 1 base, with 8 bases lying between them. This CDR3 is 13 amino acids long.

This chain uses TRBV7-2 with TRBJ1-6, with 9 bases lining up with TRBD1. The CDR3 is 15 amino acids. Germline loops: CDR1 SGHTA, CDR2 FQGNSA. With V trimmed by 5 bases and J by 12 bases, 11 bases remained unmatched. In DNA form, the CDR3 reads TGTGCCAGCAGCAGAGGGGGACAGGGAATGGGACCCCTCCACTTT. This translates into CASSRGGQGMGPLHF.

The J gene is TRBJ2-3, the V gene TRBV7-9, with D maybe TRBD2 (5 bases). This CDR3 region has 14 residues. Trimming removed 1 base at V and 4 bases at J, with 9 bases between. Germline lookup yields CDR1 SEHNR and CDR2 FQNEAQ (reference sequence). The CDR3 region is CASSLVWGADTQYF. The CDR3 bases are TGTGCCAGCAGCTTAGTCTGGGGAGCAGATACGCAGTATTTT.

This chain connects TRBV2 to TRBJ1-3; D not resolved. Germline V gene lookup returns CDR1 SNHLY and CDR2 FYNNEI. The V end lost 2 bases, the J end lost 5 bases, and 1 base lay between the germline ends. This CDR3 is 11 amino acids long. The DNA for the CDR3 is TGTGCCAGCAGTGAAAGAAACACCATATATTTT. Its translation: CASSERNTIYF. The full variable domain, rest sourced from reference TRBV2 and TRBJ1-3, is EPEVTQTPSHQVTQMGQEVILRCVPISNHLYFYWYRQILGQKVEFLVSFYNNEISEKSEIFDDQFSVERPDGSNFTLKIRSTKLEDSAMYFCASSERNTIYFGEGSWLTVV.

The rearrangement uses TRBV28 and TRBJ1-2; D may be TRBD1 (5 bases). The germline gives CDR1 MDHEN, CDR2 SYDVKM. Trimming took off 11 bases at V and 3 bases at J, with 10 bases between the two ends. The CDR3 covers 11 residues. CDR3 DNA: TGTGCCCTGGGACCGGACTATGGCTACACCTTC. Translating gives CALGPDYGYTF.

The gene calls are TRBV30 and TRBJ1-2; maybe TRBD1 (6 bases). The germline CDR1 and CDR2 sequences are GTSNPN and SVGIG (reference sequence). V lost 2 bases to trimming and J lost 6 bases, with 19 bases between them. The CDR3 has 15 residues. CDR3 DNA sequence: TGTGCCTGGAGTTCCCGCAACTGGGGGGCTAATGGCTACACCTTC. Protein product: CAWSSRNWGANGYTF. The full variable domain, in which reference TRBV30 and TRBJ1-2 provide the parts outside the CDR3, is SQTIHQWPATLVQPVGSPLSLECTVEGTSNPNLYWYRQAAGRGLQLLFYSVGIGQISSEVPQNLSASRPQDRQFILSSKKLLLSDSGFYLCAWSSRNWGANGYTFGSGTRLTVV.

This clone showed up just once. CDR3 nucleotide sequence: TGTGCCAGCAGCCGCCGGGCTAGCGGATACAATGAGCAGTTCTTC. Encoded protein: CASSRRASGYNEQFF. The rearrangement links TRBV5-6 to TRBJ2-1; 7 bases align to TRBD2. CDR3 length equals 15 residues. From germline, CDR1 is SGHDT and CDR2 YYEEEE. The junction had 8 bases not matched to a gene; V was cut back by 4 bases and J by 4 bases.

The chain uses TRBV11-3 and TRBJ2-3, with D possibly matching TRBD2 (5 bases). Trimming pared 3 bases from V and 4 bases from J, leaving 20 bases between. Germline values: CDR1 SGHNT, CDR2 YENEEA. This CDR3 spans 17 amino acids. The CDR3 reads CASSFGFGSGGADTQYF. The CDR3 nucleotides are TGTGCCAGCAGCTTTGGGTTTGGGAGTGGCGGCGCAGATACGCAGTATTTT.